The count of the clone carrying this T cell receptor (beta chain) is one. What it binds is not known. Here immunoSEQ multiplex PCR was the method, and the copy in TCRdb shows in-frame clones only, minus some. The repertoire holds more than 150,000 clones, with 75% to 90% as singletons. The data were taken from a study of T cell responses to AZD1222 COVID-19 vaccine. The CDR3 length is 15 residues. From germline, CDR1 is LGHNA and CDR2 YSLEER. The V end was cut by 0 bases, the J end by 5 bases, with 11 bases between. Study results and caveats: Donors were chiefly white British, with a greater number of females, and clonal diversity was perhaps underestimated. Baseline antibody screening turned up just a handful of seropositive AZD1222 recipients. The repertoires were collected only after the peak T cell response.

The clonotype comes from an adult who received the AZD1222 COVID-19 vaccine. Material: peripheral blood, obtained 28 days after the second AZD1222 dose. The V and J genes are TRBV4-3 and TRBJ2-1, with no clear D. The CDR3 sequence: CASSQEVTRNNEQFF. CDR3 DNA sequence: TGCGCCAGCAGCCAAGAGGTAACGAGGAACAATGAGCAGTTCTTC.